This TCR beta chain was observed in a study of T cell responses to AZD1222 COVID-19 vaccine. Assay: immunoSEQ multiplex PCR; the TCRdb copy retains only in-frame clones and omits some. The table includes some 120,000 clones, approximately 93% detected once. Study-level points and caveats: With dominance at 160-218 and 743-854, vaccine-associated CD4 TCRs spanned spike. Clonal diversity was possibly underestimated, and the donors were mostly white British, with more females. Without day 14 samples, only post-peak T cell repertoires were studied.

For this clone: The antigen is not known.

Germline V lookup: CDR1 MDHEN, CDR2 SYDVKM. With 5 bases clipped from V and 6 bases from J, the junction kept 11 bases outside the gene matches. This CDR3 comprises 15 residues. This sequence originates from an adult in good health. The rearrangement uses TRBV28 and TRBJ1-1; 8 nucleotides agree with TRBD1. The material was peripheral blood, obtained on day 0 of AZD1222 vaccination. CDR3 residues: CASSILGAGGPEAFF. The CDR3 DNA reads TGTGCCAGCAGTATCCTGGGGGCAGGGGGCCCTGAAGCTTTCTTT.